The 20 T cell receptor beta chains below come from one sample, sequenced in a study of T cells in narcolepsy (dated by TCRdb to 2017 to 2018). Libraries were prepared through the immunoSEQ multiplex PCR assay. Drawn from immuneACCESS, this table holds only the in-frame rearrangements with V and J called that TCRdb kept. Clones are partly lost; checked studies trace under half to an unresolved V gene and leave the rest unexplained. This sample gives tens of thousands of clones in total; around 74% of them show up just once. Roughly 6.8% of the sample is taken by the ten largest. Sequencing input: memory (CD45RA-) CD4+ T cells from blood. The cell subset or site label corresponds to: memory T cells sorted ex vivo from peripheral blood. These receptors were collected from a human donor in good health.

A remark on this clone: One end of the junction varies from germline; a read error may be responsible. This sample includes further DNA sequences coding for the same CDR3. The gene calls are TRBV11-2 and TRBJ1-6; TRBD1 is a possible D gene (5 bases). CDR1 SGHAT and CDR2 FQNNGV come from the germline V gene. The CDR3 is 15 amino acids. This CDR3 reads CASSLNSAGNSPLHF. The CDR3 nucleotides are TGCGCCAGCAGCCTAAATTCCGCAGGGAATTCACCCCTCCACTTT. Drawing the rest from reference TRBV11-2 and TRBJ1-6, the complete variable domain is EAGVAQSPRYKIIEKRQSVAFWCNPISGHATLYWYQQILGQGPKLLIQFQNNGVVDDSQLPKDRFSAERLKGVDSTLKIQPAKLEDSAVYLCASSLNSAGNSPLHFGNGTRLTVT.

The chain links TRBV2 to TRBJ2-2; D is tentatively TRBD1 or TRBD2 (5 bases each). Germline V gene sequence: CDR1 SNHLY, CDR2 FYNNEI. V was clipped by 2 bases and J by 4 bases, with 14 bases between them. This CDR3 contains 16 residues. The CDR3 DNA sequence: TGTGCCAGCAGTGAATTTGGGACGCTCGTCACCGGGGAGCTGTTTTTT. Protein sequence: CASSEFGTLVTGELFF.

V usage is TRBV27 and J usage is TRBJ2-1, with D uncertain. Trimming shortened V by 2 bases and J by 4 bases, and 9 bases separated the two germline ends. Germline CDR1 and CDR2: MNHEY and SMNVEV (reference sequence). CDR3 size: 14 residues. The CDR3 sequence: CASSLDGEYNEQFF. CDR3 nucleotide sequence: TGTGCCAGCAGTTTAGATGGAGAATACAATGAGCAGTTCTTC.

The chain's CDR3 is CASSPGTGRDGYTF. CDR3 nucleotide sequence: TGTGCCAGCAGCCCCGGGACAGGACGCGATGGCTACACCTTC. The chain is built from TRBV6-5 and TRBJ1-2; 8 bases are shared with TRBD1. The CDR3 is 14 residues long. After removal of 6 bases from V and 6 bases from J, the junction contained 9 bases not matched to a gene. Germline CDR1 and CDR2: MNHEY and SVGAGI.

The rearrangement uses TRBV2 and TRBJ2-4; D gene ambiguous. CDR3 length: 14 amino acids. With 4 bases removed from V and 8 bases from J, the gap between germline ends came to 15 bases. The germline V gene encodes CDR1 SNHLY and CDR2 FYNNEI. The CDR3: CASSGSMGGDIQYF. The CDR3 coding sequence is TGTGCCAGCAGTGGATCGATGGGCGGTGACATTCAGTACTTC.

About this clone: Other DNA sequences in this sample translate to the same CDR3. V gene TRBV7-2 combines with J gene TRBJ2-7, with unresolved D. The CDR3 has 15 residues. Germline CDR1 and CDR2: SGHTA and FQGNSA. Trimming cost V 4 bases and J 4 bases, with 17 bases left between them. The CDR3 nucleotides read TGTGCCAGCAGCTCTTCGCGCGGTGGGTCATACGAGCAGTACTTC. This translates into CASSSSRGGSYEQYF.

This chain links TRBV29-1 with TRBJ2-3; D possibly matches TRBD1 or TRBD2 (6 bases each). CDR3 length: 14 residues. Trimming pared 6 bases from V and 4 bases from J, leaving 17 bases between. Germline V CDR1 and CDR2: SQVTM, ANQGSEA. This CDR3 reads CSVGGSTGADTQYF. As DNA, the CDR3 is TGCAGCGTGGGGGGCTCTACTGGGGCAGATACGCAGTATTTT.

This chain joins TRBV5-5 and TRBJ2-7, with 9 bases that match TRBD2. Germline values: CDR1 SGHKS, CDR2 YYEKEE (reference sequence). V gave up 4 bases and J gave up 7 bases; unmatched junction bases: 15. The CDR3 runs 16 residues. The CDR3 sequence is CASSPGLSSGVREQYF. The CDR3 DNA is TGTGCCAGCAGCCCCGGCCTTTCTAGCGGGGTGAGGGAGCAGTACTTC. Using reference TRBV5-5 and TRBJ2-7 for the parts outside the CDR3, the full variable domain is DAGVTQSPTHLIKTRGQQVTLRCSPISGHKSVSWYQQVLGQGPQFIFQYYEKEERGRGNFPDRFSARQFPNYSSELNVNALLLGDSALYLCASSPGLSSGVREQYFGPGTRLTVT.

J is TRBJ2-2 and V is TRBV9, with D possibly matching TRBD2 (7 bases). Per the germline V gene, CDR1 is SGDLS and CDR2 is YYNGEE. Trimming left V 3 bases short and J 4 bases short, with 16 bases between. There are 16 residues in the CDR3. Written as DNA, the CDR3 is TGTGCCAGCAGCGCCCGGAGGGGGGGCGGCACCGGGGAGCTGTTTTTT. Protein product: CASSARRGGGTGELFF.

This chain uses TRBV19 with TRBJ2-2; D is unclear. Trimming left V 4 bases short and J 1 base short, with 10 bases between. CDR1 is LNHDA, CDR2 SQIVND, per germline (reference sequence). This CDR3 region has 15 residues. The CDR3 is CASSKLALNTGELFF. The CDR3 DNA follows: TGTGCCAGTAGTAAGTTGGCCTTGAACACCGGGGAGCTGTTTTTT.

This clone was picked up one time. CDR3 loop: CASSPPWGQTRTGELFF. The CDR3 coding sequence is TGTGCCAGCTCACCACCTTGGGGGCAGACTAGGACCGGGGAGCTGTTTTTT. This rearrangement joins TRBV18 to TRBJ2-2, with D perhaps being TRBD1 or TRBD2 (6 bases each). The CDR3 sequence is 17 residues long. Germline V gene sequence: CDR1 KGHSH, CDR2 LQKENI. With 0 bases removed from V and 5 bases from J, the gap between germline ends came to 16 bases.

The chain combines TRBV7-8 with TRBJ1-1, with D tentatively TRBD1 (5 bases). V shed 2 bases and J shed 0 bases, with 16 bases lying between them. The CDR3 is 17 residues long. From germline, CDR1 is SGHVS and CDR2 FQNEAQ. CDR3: CASSLSGGGAMNTEAFF. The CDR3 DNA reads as TGTGCCAGCAGCTTATCAGGAGGTGGGGCCATGAACACTGAAGCTTTCTTT.

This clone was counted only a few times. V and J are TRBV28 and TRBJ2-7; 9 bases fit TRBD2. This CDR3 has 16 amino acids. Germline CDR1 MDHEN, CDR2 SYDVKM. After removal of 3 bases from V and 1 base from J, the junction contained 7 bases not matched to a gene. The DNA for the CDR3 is TGTGCCAGCAGTTTCACTCTAGCGGGGCTGTCCTACGAGCAGTACTTC. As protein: CASSFTLAGLSYEQYF. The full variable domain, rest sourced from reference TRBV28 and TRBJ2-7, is DVKVTQSSRYLVKRTGEKVFLECVQDMDHENMFWYRQDPGLGLRLIYFSYDVKMKEKGDIPEGYSVSREKKERFSLILESASTNQTSMYLCASSFTLAGLSYEQYFGPGTRLTVT.

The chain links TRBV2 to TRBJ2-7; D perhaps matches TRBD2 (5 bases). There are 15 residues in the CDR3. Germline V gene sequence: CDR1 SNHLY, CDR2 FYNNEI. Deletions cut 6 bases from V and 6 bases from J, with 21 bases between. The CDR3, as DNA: TGTGCCAGCAGCGAGGAGACAACGGGAAGTAGCGAGCAGTACTTC. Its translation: CASSEETTGSSEQYF.

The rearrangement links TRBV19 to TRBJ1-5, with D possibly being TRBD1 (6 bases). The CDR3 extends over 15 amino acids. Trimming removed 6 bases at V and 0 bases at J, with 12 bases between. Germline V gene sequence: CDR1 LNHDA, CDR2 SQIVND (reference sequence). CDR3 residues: CASSTTGHSNQPQHF. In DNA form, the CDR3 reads TGTGCCAGTAGCACAACAGGGCATAGCAATCAGCCCCAGCATTTT.

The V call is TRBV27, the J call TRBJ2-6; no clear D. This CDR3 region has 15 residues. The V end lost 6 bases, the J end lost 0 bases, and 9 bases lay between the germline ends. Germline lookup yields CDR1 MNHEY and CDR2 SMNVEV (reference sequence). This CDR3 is CASRPLGSGANVLTF. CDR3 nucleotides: TGTGCCAGCAGACCATTAGGCTCTGGGGCCAACGTCCTGACTTTC.

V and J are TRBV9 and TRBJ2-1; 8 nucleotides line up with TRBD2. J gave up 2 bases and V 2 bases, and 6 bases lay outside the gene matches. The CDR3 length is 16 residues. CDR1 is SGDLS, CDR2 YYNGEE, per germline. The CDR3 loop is CASSVSSGGPYNEQFF. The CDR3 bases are TGTGCCAGCAGCGTGAGCAGCGGGGGCCCCTACAATGAGCAGTTCTTC. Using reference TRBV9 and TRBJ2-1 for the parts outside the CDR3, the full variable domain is DSGVTQTPKHLITATGQRVTLRCSPRSGDLSVYWYQQSLDQGLQFLIQYYNGEERAKGNILERFSAQQFPDLHSELNLSSLELGDSALYFCASSVSSGGPYNEQFFGPGTRLTVL.

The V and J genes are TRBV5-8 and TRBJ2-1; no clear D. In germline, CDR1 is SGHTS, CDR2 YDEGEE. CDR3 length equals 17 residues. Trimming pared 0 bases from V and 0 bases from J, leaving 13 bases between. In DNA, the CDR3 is TGTGCCAGCAGCTTGGTTGGACGGTGGGGCTCCTACAATGAGCAGTTCTTC. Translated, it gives CASSLVGRWGSYNEQFF.

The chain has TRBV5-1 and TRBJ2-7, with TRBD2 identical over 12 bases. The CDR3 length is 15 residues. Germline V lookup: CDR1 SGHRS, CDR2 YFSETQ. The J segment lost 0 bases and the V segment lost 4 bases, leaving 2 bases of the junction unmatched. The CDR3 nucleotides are TGCGCCAGCAGCAGGGGACTAGCGGGCTCCTACGAGCAGTACTTC. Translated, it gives CASSRGLAGSYEQYF.

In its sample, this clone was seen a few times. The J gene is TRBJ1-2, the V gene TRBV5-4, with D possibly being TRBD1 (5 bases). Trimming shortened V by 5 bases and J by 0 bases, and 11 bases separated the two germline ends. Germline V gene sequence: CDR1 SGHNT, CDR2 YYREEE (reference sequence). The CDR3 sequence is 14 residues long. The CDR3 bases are TGTGCCAGCAGTCCTGACAGCTCTAACTATGGCTACACCTTC. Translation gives CASSPDSSNYGYTF.